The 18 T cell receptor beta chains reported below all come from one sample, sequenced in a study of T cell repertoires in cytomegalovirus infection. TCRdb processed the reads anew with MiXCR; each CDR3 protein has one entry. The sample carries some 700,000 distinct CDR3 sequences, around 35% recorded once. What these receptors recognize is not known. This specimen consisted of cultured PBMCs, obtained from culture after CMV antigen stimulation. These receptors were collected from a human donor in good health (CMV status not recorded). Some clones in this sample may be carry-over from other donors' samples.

This chain's CDR3 is CASLLRWGFNTEAFF. The DNA for the CDR3 is TGTGCCAGCCTACTTCGATGGGGTTTCAACACTGAAGCTTTCTTT. The chain employs TRBV7-2 and TRBJ1-1; D remains ambiguous. Trimming took off 8 bases at V and 2 bases at J, with 18 bases between the two ends. CDR3 length: 15 residues. CDR1 SGHTA and CDR2 FQGNSA come from the germline V gene. The full variable domain, its missing parts supplied by reference TRBV7-2 and TRBJ1-1, is GAGVSQSPSNKVTEKGKDVELRCDPISGHTALYWYRQSLGQGLEFLIYFQGNSAPDKSGLPSDRFSAERTGGSVSTLTIQRTQQEDSAVYLCASLLRWGFNTEAFFGQGTRLTVV.

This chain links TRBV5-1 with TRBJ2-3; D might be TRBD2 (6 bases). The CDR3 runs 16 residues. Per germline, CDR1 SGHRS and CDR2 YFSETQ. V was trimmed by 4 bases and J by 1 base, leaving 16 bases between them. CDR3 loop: CASSGGTGVRTDTQYF. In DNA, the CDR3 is TGCGCCAGCAGCGGGGGGACTGGAGTCCGCACAGATACGCAGTATTTT.

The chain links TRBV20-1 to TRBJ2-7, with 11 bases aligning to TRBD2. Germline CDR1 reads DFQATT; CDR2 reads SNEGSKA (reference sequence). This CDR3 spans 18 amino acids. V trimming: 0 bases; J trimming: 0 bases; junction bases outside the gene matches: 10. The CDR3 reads CSARDRSSGGQSSYEQYF. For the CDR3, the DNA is TGCAGTGCTAGAGATCGGTCTAGCGGGGGGCAGAGCTCCTACGAGCAGTACTTC.

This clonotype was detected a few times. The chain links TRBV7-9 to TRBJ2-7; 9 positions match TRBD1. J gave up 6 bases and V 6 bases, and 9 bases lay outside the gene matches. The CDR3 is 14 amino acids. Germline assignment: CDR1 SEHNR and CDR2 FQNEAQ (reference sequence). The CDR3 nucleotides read TGTGCCAGCAGGCGGGGACAGGGTATAGGCGAGCAGTACTTC. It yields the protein CASRRGQGIGEQYF.

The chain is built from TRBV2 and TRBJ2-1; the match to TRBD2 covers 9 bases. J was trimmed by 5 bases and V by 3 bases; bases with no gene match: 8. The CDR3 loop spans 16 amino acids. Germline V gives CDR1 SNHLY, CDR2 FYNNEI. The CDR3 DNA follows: TGTGCCAGCAGTGACATCGGACTAGCGATTGACAATGAGCAGTTCTTC. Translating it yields CASSDIGLAIDNEQFF.

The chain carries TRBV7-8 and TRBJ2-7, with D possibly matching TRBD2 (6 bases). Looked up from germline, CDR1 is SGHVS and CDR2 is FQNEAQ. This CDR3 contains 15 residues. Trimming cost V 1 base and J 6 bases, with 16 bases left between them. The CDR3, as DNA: TGTGCCAGCAGCTTAGTGTGGCGCTTGGGGGGCGAGCAGTACTTC. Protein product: CASSLVWRLGGEQYF.

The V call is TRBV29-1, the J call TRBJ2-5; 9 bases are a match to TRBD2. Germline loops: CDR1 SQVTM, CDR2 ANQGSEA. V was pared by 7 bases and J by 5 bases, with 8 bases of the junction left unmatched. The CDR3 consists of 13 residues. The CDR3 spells CSGEAGGGETQYF. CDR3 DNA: TGCAGCGGGGAAGCGGGAGGAGGGGAGACCCAGTACTTC.

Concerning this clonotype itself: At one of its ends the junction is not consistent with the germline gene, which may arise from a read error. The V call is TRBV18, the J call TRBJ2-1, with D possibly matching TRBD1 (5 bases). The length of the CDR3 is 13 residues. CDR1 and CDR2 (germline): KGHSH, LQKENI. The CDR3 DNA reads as TGTGCCAGCTCACATCTCAGGGAACACTCCCTGCTCTTC. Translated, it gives CASSHLREHSLLF.

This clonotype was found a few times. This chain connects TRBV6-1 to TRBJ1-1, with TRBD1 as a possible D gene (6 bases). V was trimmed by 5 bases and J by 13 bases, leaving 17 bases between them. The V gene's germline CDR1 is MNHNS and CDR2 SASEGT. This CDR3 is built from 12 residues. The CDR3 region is CASSQKQGSVFF. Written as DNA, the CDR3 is TGTGCCAGCAGTCAAAAACAGGGATCGGTTTTCTTT.

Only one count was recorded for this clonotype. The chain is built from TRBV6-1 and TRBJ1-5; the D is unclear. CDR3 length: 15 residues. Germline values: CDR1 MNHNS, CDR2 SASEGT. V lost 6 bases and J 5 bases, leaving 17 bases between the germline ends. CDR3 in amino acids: CASSIINGRDQPQHF. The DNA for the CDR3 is TGTGCCAGCAGCATAATCAATGGACGAGATCAGCCCCAGCATTTT.

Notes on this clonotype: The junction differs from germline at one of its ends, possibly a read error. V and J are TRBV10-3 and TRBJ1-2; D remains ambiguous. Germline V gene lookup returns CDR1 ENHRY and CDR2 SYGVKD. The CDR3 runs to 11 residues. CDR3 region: CAISEGMTRFF. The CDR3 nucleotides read TGTGCCATCAGTGAAGGAATGACCAGGTTCTTC.

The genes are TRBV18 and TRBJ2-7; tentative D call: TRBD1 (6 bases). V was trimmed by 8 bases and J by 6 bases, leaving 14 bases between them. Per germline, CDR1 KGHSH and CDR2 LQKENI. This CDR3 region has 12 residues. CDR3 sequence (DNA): TGTGCCAGCCAAAACTCAGGGGCCGAGCAGTACTTC. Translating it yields CASQNSGAEQYF.

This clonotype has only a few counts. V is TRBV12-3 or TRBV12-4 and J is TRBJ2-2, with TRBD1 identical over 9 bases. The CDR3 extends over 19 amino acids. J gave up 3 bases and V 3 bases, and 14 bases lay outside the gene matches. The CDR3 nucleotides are TGTGCCAGCAGTTTCCAACTTATCCTGGGACAGGGTTACACCGGGGAGCTGTTTTTT. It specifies CASSFQLILGQGYTGELFF.

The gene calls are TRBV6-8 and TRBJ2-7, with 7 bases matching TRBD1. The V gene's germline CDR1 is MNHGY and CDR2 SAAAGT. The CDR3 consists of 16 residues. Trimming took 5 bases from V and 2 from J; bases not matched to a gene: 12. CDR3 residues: CASSPRQGLVPYEQYF. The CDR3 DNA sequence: TGTGCCAGCAGTCCGCGACAGGGCTTAGTACCCTACGAGCAGTACTTC.

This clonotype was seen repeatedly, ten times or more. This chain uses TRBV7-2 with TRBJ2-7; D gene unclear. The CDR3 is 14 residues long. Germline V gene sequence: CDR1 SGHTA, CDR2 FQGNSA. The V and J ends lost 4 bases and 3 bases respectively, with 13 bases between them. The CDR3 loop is CASSSDLSNYEQYF. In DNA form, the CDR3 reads TGTGCCAGCAGCTCCGACCTATCAAACTACGAGCAGTACTTC.

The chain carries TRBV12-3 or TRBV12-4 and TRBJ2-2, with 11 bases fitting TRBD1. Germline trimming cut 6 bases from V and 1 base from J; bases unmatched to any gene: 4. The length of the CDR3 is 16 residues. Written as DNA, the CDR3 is TGTGCCAGCAGCCGGACAGGGGGCAGGAACACCGGGGAGCTGTTTTTT. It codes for CASSRTGGRNTGELFF.

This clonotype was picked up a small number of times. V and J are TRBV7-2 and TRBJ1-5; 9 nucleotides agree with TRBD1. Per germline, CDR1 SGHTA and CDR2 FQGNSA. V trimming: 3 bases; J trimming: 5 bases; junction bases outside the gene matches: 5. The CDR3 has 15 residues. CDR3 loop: CASSLGTGMDQPQHF. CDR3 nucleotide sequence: TGTGCCAGCAGCTTGGGGACAGGGATGGATCAGCCCCAGCATTTT.

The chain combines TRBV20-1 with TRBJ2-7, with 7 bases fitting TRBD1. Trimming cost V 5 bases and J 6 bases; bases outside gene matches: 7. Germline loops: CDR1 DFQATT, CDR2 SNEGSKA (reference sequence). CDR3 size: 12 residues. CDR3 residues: CSAYRGGREQYF. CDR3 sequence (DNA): TGCAGTGCTTACAGGGGTGGACGCGAGCAGTACTTC.